Reported below is one TCR beta chain. Per the original methods: Counts of nucleated cells, estimated from reference gene primer amplification, were obtained. The assay was immunoSEQ multiplex PCR, and TCRdb's table has in-frame clones only and misses some. Clone size and V and J calls were adopted from that table, with D and trimming inferred from the DNA. The sample contains approximately 75,000 clones, 80% to 95% of which appear only once. The data are from a study of blood T cell repertoires in COVID-19. At the level of the study: Spain, Italy and the United States supplied samples that represented acute and convalescent COVID-19. The cDNA or gDNA used as material had been derived from T cells, B-cell-depleted T cells, or PBMCs.

The CDR3 runs to 13 residues. Germline V gene sequence: CDR1 MDHEN, CDR2 SYDVKM. V trimming: 7 bases; J trimming: 3 bases; junction bases outside the gene matches: 4. The specimen was peripheral blood. This chain connects TRBV28 to TRBJ2-7, with 9 bases that match TRBD2. This receptor was obtained from a human donor in a cohort sampled during active COVID-19. This chain's CDR3 is CASTGGGGYEQYF. In nucleotides, the CDR3 is TGTGCCAGCACTGGCGGGGGGGGCTACGAGCAGTACTTC.